The rows below give T cell receptor beta chains drawn from one sample of a study of blood T cell repertoires in COVID-19. Some clones are missing from TCRdb's copy, which holds only in-frame ones; the method was immunoSEQ multiplex PCR. The sample gives hundreds of thousands of clones, about 90% of which show up once; 1.7% is in the top ten. The sample taken for sequencing was PBMCs or T cells enriched from blood (not recorded which). The receptors stem from a woman in her late teens or twenties with acute COVID-19. Both conserved end residues are part of each CDR3. The order of the fields is J gene, clone size, D gene, V gene, CDR3 protein, CDR3 DNA. D genes are given only for firm matches. Part of the rows lack a size; the others show once, few, many or a class for expanded clones.

TRBJ1-1 | . | . | TRBV4-1 | CASSQLTRRRTEAFF | TGCGCCAGCAGCCAACTGACCCGGAGGAGGACTGAAGCTTTCTTT
TRBJ1-1 | . | TRBD1 | TRBV5-5 | CASSHRGQSLRGNTEAFF | TGTGCCAGCAGCCACAGGGGACAGAGCCTTAGGGGGAACACTGAAGCTTTCTTT
TRBJ2-1 | . | TRBD2 | TRBV6-1 | CASSGTSGRASYNEQFF | TGTGCCAGCAGTGGGACTAGCGGGAGGGCCTCCTACAATGAGCAGTTCTTC
TRBJ2-1 | . | TRBD2 | TRBV7-9 | CASSFRGSDAYNEQFF | TGTGCCAGCAGCTTCCGCGGGAGTGACGCGTACAATGAGCAGTTCTTC
TRBJ2-1 | once | TRBD2 | TRBV7-6 | CASTPRTSENEGGPSFYNEQFF | TGTGCCAGCACCCCAAGGACTAGCGAGAACGAAGGAGGCCCGAGCTTCTACAATGAGCAGTTCTTC
TRBJ1-3 | . | . | TRBV7-9 | CASSLAQPGFGNTIYF | TGTGCCAGCAGCCTAGCACAACCAGGATTTGGAAACACCATATATTTT
TRBJ1-2 | . | TRBD1 | TRBV7-9 | CASRMTGSYGYTF | TGTGCCAGCAGAATGACAGGGAGTTATGGCTACACCTTC
TRBJ1-6 | few | TRBD1 | TRBV18 | CASSPDRGLSPLHF | TGTGCCAGCTCACCAGACAGGGGGCTTTCACCCCTCCACTTT
TRBJ2-5 | . | . | TRBV9 | CASSTGRVGETQYF | TGTGCCAGCAGCACAGGACGGGTGGGGGAGACCCAGTACTTC
TRBJ2-7 | . | . | TRBV2 | CASSDGGGRYEQYF | TGTGCCAGCAGTGATGGAGGAGGGAGATACGAGCAGTACTTC
TRBJ1-6 | . | TRBD1 | TRBV5-4 | CASSFFDRDNSPLHF | TGTGCCAGCAGCTTCTTTGACAGGGATAATTCACCCCTCCACTTT
TRBJ2-5 | . | . | TRBV11-3 | CASSTSNQETQYF | TGTGCCAGCAGCACCAGTAACCAAGAGACCCAGTACTTC
TRBJ1-5 | . | . | TRBV15 | CATSEGVDQPQHF | TGTGCCACCAGCGAAGGGGTCGATCAGCCCCAGCATTTT